The 22 T cell receptor beta chains given below trace back to one sample, sequenced in a study of OX40 agonist ivuxolimab in advanced cancers. The data were produced by immunoSEQ multiplex PCR, yet TCRdb's version contains in-frame clones alone and is incomplete. The sample consists of around 77,000 clones, 60% to 80% of them appearing once. The sequences come from CD4+ or CD8+ T cells sorted from blood, collected in a trial of the OX40 agonist ivuxolimab. The source of these receptors is an adult with an advanced solid tumor such as melanoma, head and neck, liver or kidney cancer.

The gene calls are TRBV5-1 and TRBJ2-1; TRBD1 matches at 7 bases. Germline CDR1 reads SGHRS; CDR2 reads YFSETQ. CDR3 size: 13 residues. J lost 6 bases, V lost 4 bases, and 4 bases had no gene match. The CDR3 nucleotides read TGCGCCAGCAGCCTCAGGACAGGCAATGAGCAGTTCTTC. Translated: CASSLRTGNEQFF.

The V call is TRBV29-1, the J call TRBJ2-1; 11 nucleotides agree with TRBD2. The CDR3 spans 14 residues. Per germline, CDR1 SQVTM and CDR2 ANQGSEA. With V trimmed by 3 bases and J by 10 bases, 8 bases remained unmatched. CDR3 protein: CSVEETSGIREQFF. The CDR3 region has the DNA TGCAGCGTTGAGGAGACTAGCGGGATAAGGGAGCAGTTCTTC.

The V gene is TRBV5-4, the J gene TRBJ1-1; tentative D call: TRBD1 (6 bases). The CDR3 consists of 15 residues. V was shortened by 7 bases and J by 5 bases, with 21 bases between the two germline ends. Germline V gene lookup returns CDR1 SGHNT and CDR2 YYREEE (reference sequence). In nucleotides, the CDR3 is TGTGCCAGCTCCCTTGAGCTACAGGGTGGAACTGAAGCTTTCTTT. Its translation: CASSLELQGGTEAFF.

This clone has only a few counts. The J gene is TRBJ2-5, the V gene TRBV2, with a possible D match to TRBD2 (7 bases). Germline loops: CDR1 SNHLY, CDR2 FYNNEI. Trimming took 3 bases from V and 5 from J, leaving 19 bases between them. There are 16 residues in the CDR3. DNA of the CDR3: TGTGCCAGCAGTGAGACAGGCGGCGGGAGAGGGGAGACCCAGTACTTC. This codes for CASSETGGGRGETQYF.

The table lists this clone with a count of one. The rearrangement links TRBV6-6 to TRBJ1-1; D is ambiguous. The CDR3 covers 13 residues. Trimming left V 2 bases short and J 1 base short, with 5 bases between. Germline V CDR1 and CDR2: MNHNY, SVGAGI (reference sequence). This CDR3 reads CASSYRTNTEAFF. In nucleotides, the CDR3 is TGTGCCAGCAGTTACCGGACGAACACTGAAGCTTTCTTT.

The rearrangement links TRBV5-1 to TRBJ2-3; 14 bases line up with TRBD2. Per the germline V gene, CDR1 is SGHRS and CDR2 is YFSETQ. V lost 1 base, J lost 2 bases, and 6 bases stayed unmatched. This CDR3 is 18 amino acids long. The CDR3, as DNA: TGCGCCAGCAGCTTGAGGGGGACTAGCGGGAGTTACACAGATACGCAGTATTTT. This codes for CASSLRGTSGSYTDTQYF.

The V and J genes are TRBV2 and TRBJ2-1; D uncertain. This CDR3 is built from 11 residues. V lost 3 bases and J 15 bases, leaving 12 bases between the germline ends. Germline lookup yields CDR1 SNHLY and CDR2 FYNNEI. The CDR3 DNA follows: TGTGCCAGCAGTGAGGGTCCTCCCGGGTTCTTC. Its protein is CASSEGPPGFF.

This rearrangement joins TRBV28 to TRBJ2-7; a weak D match, TRBD2 (6 bases). V lost 6 bases, J lost 7 bases, and 13 bases lay in between. Per germline, CDR1 MDHEN and CDR2 SYDVKM. The CDR3 spans 12 residues. CDR3 loop: CASRVSGGEQYF. The CDR3 DNA reads TGTGCCAGCAGGGTCTCCGGGGGAGAGCAGTACTTC.

The sample holds one count of this clone. The chain uses TRBV18 and TRBJ1-1, with D unclear. Between the trimmed V and J ends, which lost 6 bases and 3 bases, there was a span of 20 bases. Germline CDR1 and CDR2: KGHSH and LQKENI. The CDR3 length is 16 residues. This chain's CDR3 is CASSPQLGRGYTEAFF. CDR3 in DNA: TGTGCCAGCTCCCCTCAATTGGGGAGAGGGTACACTGAAGCTTTCTTT.

CDR3 DNA: TGTGCCATCAGTGACGGCGGGGGACGGGGCGGGGAGCTGTTTTTT. The encoded protein is CAISDGGGRGGELFF. The chain joins TRBV10-3 to TRBJ2-2; TRBD2 matches 7 bases. CDR3 size: 15 residues. Germline trimming cut 3 bases from V and 7 bases from J; bases unmatched to any gene: 8. Germline CDR1 reads ENHRY; CDR2 reads SYGVKD.

The V call is TRBV30, the J call TRBJ1-3; D is unresolved. Germline V gives CDR1 GTSNPN, CDR2 SVGIG (reference sequence). The CDR3 totals 14 residues. Trimming removed 3 bases from V and 0 bases from J, with 9 bases in between. The CDR3 loop is CAWSDLNSGNTIYF. CDR3 DNA: TGTGCCTGGAGCGACCTAAACTCTGGAAACACCATATATTTT.

The V and J genes are TRBV29-1 and TRBJ1-1; 8 bases are shared with TRBD1. V lost 3 bases and J lost 5; bases outside the gene matches: 14. Germline CDR1 is SQVTM and CDR2 is ANQGSEA. The CDR3 runs 16 residues. CDR3 in amino acids: CSVDQAGGAMRTEAFF. The CDR3 region has the DNA TGCAGCGTTGATCAGGCAGGGGGCGCGATGAGGACTGAAGCTTTCTTT.

V is TRBV6-1 and J is TRBJ2-2; 7 bases fit TRBD1. The germline V gene encodes CDR1 MNHNS and CDR2 SASEGT. CDR3 size: 15 residues. V lost 2 bases, J lost 5 bases, and 5 bases stayed unmatched. This CDR3 is CASSEQGRGTGELFF. CDR3 DNA sequence: TGTGCCAGCAGTGAACAGGGCAGGGGGACCGGGGAGCTGTTTTTT.

The chain has TRBV6-6 and TRBJ2-7, with 9 nucleotides matching TRBD1. V lost 5 bases and J lost 3; bases outside the gene matches: 5. Germline V CDR1 and CDR2: MNHNY, SVGAGI (reference sequence). CDR3 length equals 14 residues. The CDR3 sequence: CASSPGQGNYEQYF. CDR3 coding DNA: TGTGCCAGCAGTCCGGGACAGGGTAACTACGAGCAGTACTTC.

The genes are TRBV27 and TRBJ1-1, with D unresolved. This CDR3 spans 13 amino acids. V shed 6 bases and J shed 9 bases, with 17 bases lying between them. From germline, CDR1 is MNHEY and CDR2 SMNVEV (reference sequence). The CDR3 spells CASSFSISGQAFF. In nucleotides, the CDR3 is TGTGCCAGCAGCTTTAGTATCTCGGGCCAAGCTTTCTTT.

This chain links TRBV29-1 with TRBJ2-3, with 7 bases identical to TRBD1. CDR1 and CDR2 from the germline V gene are SQVTM and ANQGSEA. The V and J ends lost 8 bases and 1 base, in that order; junction bases with no gene match: 6. The CDR3 sequence is 13 residues long. The CDR3 sequence is CSQTGTGTDTQYF. The DNA of the CDR3 is TGCAGCCAAACCGGGACAGGCACAGATACGCAGTATTTT.

V gene TRBV7-6 combines with J gene TRBJ2-1, with 11 bases lining up with TRBD2. This CDR3 region has 15 residues. V shed 4 bases and J 7 bases; nucleotides not matched to a gene: 6. Germline lookup yields CDR1 SGHVS and CDR2 FNYEAQ. The CDR3 reads CASSSGLAGGNEQFF. In nucleotides, the CDR3 is TGTGCCAGCAGCTCCGGGCTAGCGGGGGGTAATGAGCAGTTCTTC.

The chain employs TRBV28 and TRBJ1-5; 7 bases map to TRBD1. V was pared by 4 bases and J by 3 bases, with 9 bases of the junction left unmatched. Germline V gives CDR1 MDHEN, CDR2 SYDVKM. This CDR3 has 16 amino acids. CDR3 sequence: CASSSHRGQTNQPQHF. DNA of the CDR3: TGTGCCAGCAGTTCACACCGGGGACAGACCAATCAGCCCCAGCATTTT.

The chain links TRBV2 to TRBJ1-1; D is unresolved. The V and J ends lost 5 bases and 5 bases respectively, with 3 bases between them. CDR1 is SNHLY, CDR2 FYNNEI, per germline. This CDR3 contains 10 residues. Here the CDR3 DNA reads TGTGCCAGCAGTAATACTGAAGCTTTCTTT. This encodes CASSNTEAFF. The whole variable domain, remainder taken from reference TRBV2 and TRBJ1-1, is EPEVTQTPSHQVTQMGQEVILRCVPISNHLYFYWYRQILGQKVEFLVSFYNNEISEKSEIFDDQFSVERPDGSNFTLKIRSTKLEDSAMYFCASSNTEAFFGQGTRLTVV.

CDR3 loop: CSGLTQETQYF. DNA of the CDR3: TGCAGTGGGCTGACCCAAGAGACCCAGTACTTC. The chain couples TRBV20-1 to TRBJ2-5; no reliable D call. Per the germline V gene, CDR1 is DFQATT and CDR2 is SNEGSKA (reference sequence). This CDR3 spans 11 amino acids. The germline V and J ends were trimmed by 7 bases and 1 base, with 7 bases remaining between them.

This sequence joins TRBV6-1 and TRBJ1-5; a possible D gene is TRBD1 (6 bases). V lost 6 bases, J lost 4 bases, and 10 bases lay in between. The germline V gene has CDR1 MNHNS and CDR2 SASEGT. This CDR3 region has 13 residues. This CDR3 reads CASSPTGNQPQHF. The CDR3 DNA is TGTGCCAGCAGCCCGACAGGAAATCAGCCCCAGCATTTT.

The gene calls are TRBV14 and TRBJ2-1; D possibly corresponds to TRBD2 (6 bases). Germline V gives CDR1 SGHDN, CDR2 FVKESK. V was shortened by 4 bases and J by 8 bases, with 15 bases between the two germline ends. The CDR3 contains 14 residues. CDR3 protein: CASSPIGGGDEQFF. CDR3 coding DNA: TGTGCCAGCAGCCCCATTGGAGGAGGGGATGAGCAGTTCTTC.